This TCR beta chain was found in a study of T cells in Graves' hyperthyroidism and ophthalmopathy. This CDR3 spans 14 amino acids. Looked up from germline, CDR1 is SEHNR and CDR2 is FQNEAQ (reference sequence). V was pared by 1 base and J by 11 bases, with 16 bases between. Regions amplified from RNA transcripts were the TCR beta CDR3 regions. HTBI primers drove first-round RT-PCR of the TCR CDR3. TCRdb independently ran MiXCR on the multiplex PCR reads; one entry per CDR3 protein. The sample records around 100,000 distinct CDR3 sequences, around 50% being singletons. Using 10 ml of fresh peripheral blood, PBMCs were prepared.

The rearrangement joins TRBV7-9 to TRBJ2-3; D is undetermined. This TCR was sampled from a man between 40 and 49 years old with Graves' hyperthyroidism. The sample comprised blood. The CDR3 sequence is CASSLGQPYNEQYF. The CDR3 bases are TGTGCCAGCAGCTTAGGGCAGCCCTACAATGAGCAGTATTTT.